The 23 T cell receptor beta chains reported below all come from one sample, sequenced in a study of vaccination effects on CD4 cells after COVID-19. Antigens for these TCRs are unknown. Using immunoSEQ multiplex PCR, the repertoire was profiled, and TCRdb retains in-frame clones only, with some absent. The table records tens of thousands of clones, 76% of them present only once. Before sequencing, viral peptide pools were used by the ViraFEST assay to expand antigen-specific CD4+ T cells. Following 10 days of culture, CD4+ T cells were isolated. Nucleocapsid antibodies were negative in the vaccine recipients, who had never had SARS-CoV-2 infection. Sequenced material: CD4+ T cells from PBMCs cultured with HCoV-NL63 spike peptides, taken before COVID-19 vaccination. The origin of the receptors is a human donor who received a COVID-19 vaccine.

The chain joins TRBV19 to TRBJ1-1, with D unclear. The CDR3 has 13 amino acids. Trimming took off 3 bases at V and 5 bases at J, with 10 bases between the two ends. Germline CDR1 is LNHDA and CDR2 is SQIVND (reference sequence). The CDR3 region is CASSMSAGTEAFF. The CDR3 bases are TGTGCCAGTAGTATGTCGGCTGGGACTGAAGCTTTCTTT.

V gene TRBV5-7 combines with J gene TRBJ2-1, with a tentative D call TRBD2 (5 bases). TRBV5-7 is assigned to the ORF class and has an uncertain function. Trimming shortened V by 4 bases and J by 8 bases, and 22 bases separated the two germline ends. There are 16 residues in the CDR3. This CDR3 is CASSLNRDVQLDEQFF. In nucleotides, the CDR3 is TGTGCCAGCAGCCTGAATCGGGATGTTCAATTGGATGAGCAGTTCTTC.

V and J are TRBV30 and TRBJ2-5; 8 nucleotides match TRBD1. The CDR3 extends over 14 amino acids. The V segment lost 5 bases and the J segment 1 base; nucleotides outside the gene matches: 6. Looked up from germline, CDR1 is GTSNPN and CDR2 is SVGIG (reference sequence). CDR3 in amino acids: CAWGQGIAQETQYF. The CDR3 nucleotides are TGTGCCTGGGGACAGGGTATTGCCCAAGAGACCCAGTACTTC.

The rearrangement links TRBV6-1 to TRBJ2-7; D not certain. The CDR3 totals 12 residues. Germline lookup yields CDR1 MNHNS and CDR2 SASEGT. The ends were cut back, 2 bases at V and 2 bases at J, with 4 bases in the middle. The CDR3 reads CASSERPYEQYV. The CDR3 bases are TGTGCCAGCAGTGAAAGGCCCTACGAGCAGTACGTC.

The CDR3 sequence is CASSQAGQPLGGYTF. CDR3 in DNA: TGTGCCAGCAGCCAAGCTGGACAGCCTTTGGGTGGCTACACCTTC. The J gene is TRBJ1-2, the V gene TRBV3-1 (or the pseudogene TRBV3-2), with a possible D match to TRBD1 (6 bases). Germline values: CDR1 LGHDT, CDR2 YNNKEL (reference sequence). This CDR3 spans 15 amino acids. V gave up 1 base and J gave up 7 bases, with 16 bases separating them.

This chain uses TRBV4-1 with TRBJ1-2, with 7 bases matching TRBD1. V shed 0 bases, J shed 8 bases, and the junction held 18 bases outside the gene matches. The CDR3 has 18 amino acids. Germline-derived CDR1 and CDR2 are MGHRA and YSYEKL. Here the CDR3 DNA reads TGCGCCAGCAGCCAAGATCGGGCCCTGGGAGGGGGCGTTTCAGGCTACACCTTC. Encoded protein: CASSQDRALGGGVSGYTF.

This clone has just a few counts. V gene TRBV3-1 (or the pseudogene TRBV3-2) combines with J gene TRBJ1-1; no definite D call. Between the trimmed V and J ends, which lost 2 bases and 2 bases, there was a span of 6 bases. CDR3 length equals 13 residues. Germline V CDR1 and CDR2: LGHDT, YNNKEL (reference sequence). In nucleotides, the CDR3 is TGTGCCAGCAGCCAAAACGGAAACACTGAAGCTTTCTTT. As protein: CASSQNGNTEAFF.

The rearrangement links TRBV19 to TRBJ1-1; no clear D. CDR1 is LNHDA and CDR2 is SQIVND in the germline V gene (reference sequence). V dropped 5 bases and J dropped 10 bases, with 14 bases sitting between them. The CDR3 is made up of 12 amino acids. The CDR3 DNA sequence: TGTGCCAGTAGTCTTGGGCCCGGCCGAGCTTTCTTT. Translated, it gives CASSLGPGRAFF.

The chain joins TRBV19 to TRBJ2-6; a weak D match, TRBD1 (6 bases). This CDR3 is built from 15 residues. Germline-derived CDR1 and CDR2 are LNHDA and SQIVND (reference sequence). Trimming removed 7 bases at V and 2 bases at J, with 12 bases between. The CDR3 spells CASTTDRTGANVLTF. The DNA of the CDR3 is TGTGCCAGTACCACTGACAGGACTGGGGCCAACGTCCTGACTTTC.

This clone was observed a single time. V gene TRBV3-1 (or the pseudogene TRBV3-2) combines with J gene TRBJ2-7; weak D call: TRBD1 (6 bases). V was clipped by 4 bases and J by 3 bases, with 10 bases between them. Germline lookup yields CDR1 LGHDT and CDR2 YNNKEL (reference sequence). The CDR3 loop spans 13 amino acids. CDR3 sequence (DNA): TGTGCCAGCAGCCTGACAGGCTACTACGAGCAGTACGTC. Translated, it gives CASSLTGYYEQYV.

The rearrangement joins TRBV4-1 to TRBJ2-4, with D perhaps TRBD2 (7 bases). V lost 4 bases and J 2 bases, leaving 15 bases between the germline ends. The CDR3 covers 16 residues. Per germline, CDR1 MGHRA and CDR2 YSYEKL. CDR3 sequence reads: CASSLMGGLTKNIQYF. Written as DNA, the CDR3 is TGCGCCAGCAGCCTAATGGGGGGGCTGACCAAAAACATTCAGTACTTC.

Only a few counts were recorded for this clone. This chain joins TRBV5-5 and TRBJ1-6, with 7 bases lining up with TRBD1. The CDR3 is made up of 16 amino acids. Germline V gene data show CDR1 as SGHKS and CDR2 as YYEKEE (reference sequence). Trimming at V came to 2 bases and at J to 6 bases, leaving 8 bases not matched to a gene. The CDR3 sequence: CASSFGPDRANSPLHF. The CDR3 DNA sequence: TGTGCCAGCAGCTTCGGTCCCGACAGGGCTAATTCACCCCTCCACTTT. Using reference TRBV5-5 and TRBJ1-6 for the parts outside the CDR3, the full variable domain is DAGVTQSPTHLIKTRGQQVTLRCSPISGHKSVSWYQQVLGQGPQFIFQYYEKEERGRGNFPDRFSARQFPNYSSELNVNALLLGDSALYLCASSFGPDRANSPLHFGNGTRLTVT.

The chain recombines TRBV6-5 with TRBJ1-1; 8 nucleotides align to TRBD1. Per the germline V gene, CDR1 is MNHEY and CDR2 is SVGAGI. This CDR3 is built from 16 residues. The J segment lost 0 bases and the V segment lost 4 bases, leaving 7 bases of the junction unmatched. CDR3 DNA: TGTGCCAGCAGTTCTCGACAGGGGAACTTGAACACTGAAGCTTTCTTT. Protein sequence: CASSSRQGNLNTEAFF.

The chain employs TRBV2 and TRBJ1-6; D perhaps matches TRBD1 (5 bases). Germline CDR1 is SNHLY and CDR2 is FYNNEI. The CDR3 is 15 amino acids. The V and J ends lost 8 bases and 0 bases respectively, with 11 bases between them. CDR3 in amino acids: CASGGGSSYNSPLHF. DNA for the CDR3: TGTGCCAGCGGGGGTGGGAGCTCCTATAATTCACCCCTCCACTTT.

The V call is TRBV5-1, the J call TRBJ2-2; D ambiguous. The V end lost 0 bases, the J end lost 0 bases, and 9 bases lay between the germline ends. From germline, CDR1 is SGHRS and CDR2 YFSETQ. The CDR3 has 16 amino acids. CDR3 amino acids: CASSLEGFPNTGELFF. The CDR3 DNA sequence: TGCGCCAGCAGCTTGGAAGGGTTCCCGAACACCGGGGAGCTGTTTTTT. The entire variable domain, with the rest obtained from reference TRBV5-1 and TRBJ2-2, is as follows: KAGVTQTPRYLIKTRGQQVTLSCSPISGHRSVSWYQQTPGQGLQFLFEYFSETQRNKGNFPGRFSGRQFSNSRSEMNVSTLELGDSALYLCASSLEGFPNTGELFFGEGSRLTVL.

This clone turned up a few times. V gene TRBV4-1 combines with J gene TRBJ2-2; a weak D match, TRBD1 (5 bases). V was pared by 5 bases and J by 6 bases, with 22 bases between. The CDR3 covers 17 residues. The germline CDR1 and CDR2 sequences are MGHRA and YSYEKL. For the CDR3, the DNA is TGCGCCAGCAGCAAGTATCCCGACAGTTTCTCCGCCGGGGAGCTGTTTTTT. Its protein product is CASSKYPDSFSAGELFF.

The genes are TRBV24-1 and TRBJ2-7; 12 nucleotides agree with TRBD1. This CDR3 has 18 amino acids. Germline loops: CDR1 KGHDR, CDR2 SFDVKD. Losses at the gene ends were 4 bases for V and 0 bases for J; bases not matched to a gene: 9. The CDR3 region has the DNA TGTGCCACCAGTGACCGAGGGACAGGGGGCGGGAGCTCCTACGAGCAGTACGTC. As protein: CATSDRGTGGGSSYEQYV.

V usage is TRBV4-3 and J usage is TRBJ1-1, with D unclear. The CDR3 is 14 residues long. The V gene lost 0 bases and the J gene lost 3 bases, with 8 bases spanning the gap. Per germline, CDR1 LGHNA and CDR2 YSLEER. CDR3 sequence (DNA): TGCGCCAGCAGCCAAGATCCCCAGTACACTGAAGCTTTCTTT. Protein: CASSQDPQYTEAFF.

This clone was seen just once. The V gene is TRBV9, the J gene TRBJ1-3; 7 bases are a match to TRBD1. V shed 2 bases and J 8 bases; nucleotides not matched to a gene: 7. Per germline, CDR1 SGDLS and CDR2 YYNGEE. This CDR3 has 14 residues. In DNA, the CDR3 is TGTGCCAGCAGCGTGGGACAGAGTTACGACACCATATATTTT. Protein sequence: CASSVGQSYDTIYF.

This chain connects TRBV10-2 to TRBJ2-2; 7 bases match TRBD1. Per the germline V gene, CDR1 is WSHSY and CDR2 is SAAADI. V dropped 6 bases and J dropped 4; count of bases not matched to a gene: 5. The CDR3 covers 14 residues. The CDR3 is CASRETGTTGELFF. The CDR3 DNA reads as TGCGCCAGCAGGGAGACAGGGACCACCGGGGAGCTGTTTTTT.

This chain connects TRBV6-1 to TRBJ1-6; perhaps TRBD1 as D (5 bases). CDR3 length: 14 residues. CDR1 MNHNS and CDR2 SASEGT come from the germline V gene. Trimming stripped 1 base from V and 10 bases from J, with 11 bases between. This CDR3 is CASSEGWAGSPLHF. The CDR3 nucleotides read TGTGCCAGCAGTGAAGGATGGGCAGGGTCACCCCTCCACTTT.

The rearrangement uses TRBV18 and TRBJ1-3; tentatively, D is TRBD1 (5 bases). Trimming removed 3 bases at V and 7 bases at J, with 13 bases between. From germline, CDR1 is KGHSH and CDR2 LQKENI. The CDR3 loop spans 14 amino acids. Here the CDR3 DNA reads TGTGCCAGCTCACCGCGGTTGAGGGGTAACACCATATATTTT. Translated: CASSPRLRGNTIYF.

The chain combines TRBV19 with TRBJ1-1, with no clear D. Trimming pared 1 base from V and 0 bases from J, leaving 6 bases between. CDR3 length: 14 residues. Germline V gene lookup returns CDR1 LNHDA and CDR2 SQIVND (reference sequence). The CDR3 sequence: CASSIGIMNTEAFF. The CDR3 coding sequence is TGTGCCAGTAGTATAGGGATCATGAACACTGAAGCTTTCTTT.